This entry lists 7 T cell receptor beta chains sequenced from one sample in a study of T cell responses to AZD1222 COVID-19 vaccine. Using immunoSEQ multiplex PCR, the repertoire was profiled, and TCRdb retains in-frame clones only, with some absent. The sample holds some 130,000 clones, about 87% seen once. Specimen: peripheral blood, collected on day 0 of AZD1222 vaccination. The receptors were gathered from an adult in good health.

The V call is TRBV7-2, the J call TRBJ2-2; D perhaps matches TRBD2 (5 bases). Germline-derived CDR1 and CDR2 are SGHTA and FQGNSA. This CDR3 has 15 amino acids. Trimming took off 7 bases at V and 1 base at J, with 13 bases between the two ends. DNA of the CDR3: TGTGCCAGCACCGGGGTACTAGGGAACACCGGGGAGCTGTTTTTT. Its translation is CASTGVLGNTGELFF.

This chain links TRBV2 with TRBJ1-5; D may be TRBD1 (5 bases). This CDR3 is built from 12 residues. The V end lost 6 bases, the J end lost 8 bases, and 11 bases lay between the germline ends. Germline-derived CDR1 and CDR2 are SNHLY and FYNNEI. CDR3 sequence: CASRRGKEPQHF. CDR3 bases: TGTGCCAGCAGGCGGGGGAAAGAGCCCCAGCATTTT.

The rearrangement uses TRBV28 and TRBJ2-1; 11 bases fit TRBD2. Trimming removed 3 bases from V and 15 bases from J; junction bases left unmatched: 13. There are 15 residues in the CDR3. Germline lookup yields CDR1 MDHEN and CDR2 SYDVKM. The chain's CDR3 is CASSFWDSGRAIRFF. In DNA form, the CDR3 reads TGTGCCAGCAGTTTTTGGGATAGCGGGAGGGCGATTAGGTTCTTC.

The rearrangement joins TRBV12-3 or TRBV12-4 to TRBJ1-2, with D uncertain. This CDR3 is 13 amino acids long. Trimming removed 2 bases at V and 4 bases at J, with 8 bases between. CDR3 in amino acids: CASSLFPLYGYTF. DNA of the CDR3: TGTGCCAGCAGTTTATTCCCCCTCTATGGCTACACCTTC.

This rearrangement joins TRBV5-5 to TRBJ1-1; no reliable D call. Germline assignment: CDR1 SGHKS and CDR2 YYEKEE (reference sequence). This CDR3 has 13 amino acids. V was shortened by 3 bases and J by 3 bases, with 9 bases between the two germline ends. CDR3 amino acids: CASSSFFYTEAFF. CDR3 DNA: TGTGCCAGCAGCTCCTTCTTCTACACTGAAGCTTTCTTT.

This chain connects TRBV28 to TRBJ2-5; D gene ambiguous. CDR3 length equals 12 residues. From germline, CDR1 is MDHEN and CDR2 SYDVKM. Trimming removed 4 bases at V and 5 bases at J, with 8 bases between. The CDR3 loop is CASSWSRETQYF. The CDR3 DNA sequence: TGTGCCAGCAGTTGGTCCAGGGAGACCCAGTACTTC.

The chain couples TRBV19 to TRBJ2-7, with D possibly TRBD2 on 5 matching bases. The V and J ends lost 3 bases and 4 bases respectively, with 10 bases between them. Germline V gene sequence: CDR1 LNHDA, CDR2 SQIVND (reference sequence). The CDR3 extends over 13 amino acids. DNA for the CDR3: TGTGCCAGTAGTATTTCGGGGTATTACGAGCAGTACTTC. Its protein product is CASSISGYYEQYF.